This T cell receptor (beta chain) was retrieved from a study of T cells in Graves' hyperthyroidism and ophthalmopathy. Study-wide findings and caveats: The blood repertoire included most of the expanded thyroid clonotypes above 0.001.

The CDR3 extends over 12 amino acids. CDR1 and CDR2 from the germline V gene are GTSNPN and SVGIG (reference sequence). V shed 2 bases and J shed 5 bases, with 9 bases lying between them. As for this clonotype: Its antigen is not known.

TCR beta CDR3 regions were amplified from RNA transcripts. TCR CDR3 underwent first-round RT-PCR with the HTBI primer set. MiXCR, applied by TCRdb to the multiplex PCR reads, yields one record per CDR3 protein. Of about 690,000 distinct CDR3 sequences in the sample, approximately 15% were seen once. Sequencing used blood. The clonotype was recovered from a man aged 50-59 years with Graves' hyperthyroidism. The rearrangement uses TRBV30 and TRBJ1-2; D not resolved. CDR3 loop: CAWSLDGYGYTF. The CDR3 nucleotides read TGTGCCTGGAGTCTTGACGGATATGGCTACACCTTC.